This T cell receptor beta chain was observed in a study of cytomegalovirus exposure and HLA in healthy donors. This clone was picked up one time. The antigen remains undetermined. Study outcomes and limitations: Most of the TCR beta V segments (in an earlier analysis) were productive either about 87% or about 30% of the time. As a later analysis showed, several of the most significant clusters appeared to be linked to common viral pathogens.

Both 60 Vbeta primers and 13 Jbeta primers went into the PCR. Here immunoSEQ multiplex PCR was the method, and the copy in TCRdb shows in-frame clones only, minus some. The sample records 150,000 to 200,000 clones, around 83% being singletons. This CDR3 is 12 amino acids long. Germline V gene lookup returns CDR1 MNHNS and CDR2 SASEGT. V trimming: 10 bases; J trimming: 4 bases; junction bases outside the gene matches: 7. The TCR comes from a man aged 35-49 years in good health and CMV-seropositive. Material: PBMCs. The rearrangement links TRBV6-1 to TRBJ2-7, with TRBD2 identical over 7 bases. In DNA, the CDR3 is TGTGCCACGCGGGAGTTCTCTTACGAGCAGTACTTC. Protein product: CATREFSYEQYF.